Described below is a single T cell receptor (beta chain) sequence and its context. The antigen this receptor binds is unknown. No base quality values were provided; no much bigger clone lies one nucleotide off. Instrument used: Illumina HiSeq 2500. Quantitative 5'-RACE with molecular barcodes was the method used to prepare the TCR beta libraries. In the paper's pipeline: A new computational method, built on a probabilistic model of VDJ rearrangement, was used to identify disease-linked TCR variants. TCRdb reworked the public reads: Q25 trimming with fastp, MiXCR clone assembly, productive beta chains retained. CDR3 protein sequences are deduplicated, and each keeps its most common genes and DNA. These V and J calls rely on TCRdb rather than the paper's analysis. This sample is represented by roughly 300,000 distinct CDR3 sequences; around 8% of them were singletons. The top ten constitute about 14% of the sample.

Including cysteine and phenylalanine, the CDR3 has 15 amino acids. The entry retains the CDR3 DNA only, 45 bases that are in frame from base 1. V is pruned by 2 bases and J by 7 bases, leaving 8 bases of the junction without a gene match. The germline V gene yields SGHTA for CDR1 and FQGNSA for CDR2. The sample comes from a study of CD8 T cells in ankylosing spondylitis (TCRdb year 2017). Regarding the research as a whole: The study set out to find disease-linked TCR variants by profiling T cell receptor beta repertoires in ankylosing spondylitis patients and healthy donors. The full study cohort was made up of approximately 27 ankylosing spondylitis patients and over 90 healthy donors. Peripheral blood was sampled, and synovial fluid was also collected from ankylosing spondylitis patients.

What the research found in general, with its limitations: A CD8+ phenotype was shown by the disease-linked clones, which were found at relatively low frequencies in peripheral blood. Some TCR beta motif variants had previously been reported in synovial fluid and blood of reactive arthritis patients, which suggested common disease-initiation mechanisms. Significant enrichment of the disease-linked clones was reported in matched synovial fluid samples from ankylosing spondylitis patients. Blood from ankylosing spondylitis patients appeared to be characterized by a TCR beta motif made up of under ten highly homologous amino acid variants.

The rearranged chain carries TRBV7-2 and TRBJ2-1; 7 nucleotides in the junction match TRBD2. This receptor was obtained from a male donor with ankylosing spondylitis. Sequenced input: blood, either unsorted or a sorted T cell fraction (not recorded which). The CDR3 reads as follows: CASSLTSGTRNEQFF. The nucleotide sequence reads TGTGCCAGCAGCTTAACGAGCGGGACGAGAAATGAGCAGTTCTTC.